This T cell receptor (beta chain) comes out of a study of cytomegalovirus exposure and HLA in healthy donors. Study information: A later analysis reported the same platform for the 120 validation repertoires and the 650 to 750 first-cohort repertoires.

As concerns this clone: No antigen is known for it.

Repertoires were generated with immunoSEQ multiplex PCR, while TCRdb's copy carries only in-frame clones and drops some. The sample has tens of thousands of clones, approximately 95% seen once; the top ten hold around 0.69%. General study points: In vitro assays verified that three CMV-associated chains recognized CMV antigens specifically. Cytomegalovirus-associated status was assigned to approximately 160 TCR beta chains. First-cohort TCR clusters were later found to tend to co-occur in the 120 validation repertoires.

Germline lookup yields CDR1 GTSNPN and CDR2 SVGIG (reference sequence). CDR3 length: 15 residues. J was trimmed by 7 bases and V by 4 bases; bases with no gene match: 12. This rearrangement joins TRBV30 to TRBJ1-4; TRBD1 matches at 7 bases. The sample taken for sequencing was PBMCs. The TCR sequence derives from a woman between 18 and 29 years old in good health and CMV-seronegative. The CDR3, as DNA: TGTGCCTGGACGCCAACGACAGGGAGTTTTGAAAAACTGTTTTTT. This translates into CAWTPTTGSFEKLFF.